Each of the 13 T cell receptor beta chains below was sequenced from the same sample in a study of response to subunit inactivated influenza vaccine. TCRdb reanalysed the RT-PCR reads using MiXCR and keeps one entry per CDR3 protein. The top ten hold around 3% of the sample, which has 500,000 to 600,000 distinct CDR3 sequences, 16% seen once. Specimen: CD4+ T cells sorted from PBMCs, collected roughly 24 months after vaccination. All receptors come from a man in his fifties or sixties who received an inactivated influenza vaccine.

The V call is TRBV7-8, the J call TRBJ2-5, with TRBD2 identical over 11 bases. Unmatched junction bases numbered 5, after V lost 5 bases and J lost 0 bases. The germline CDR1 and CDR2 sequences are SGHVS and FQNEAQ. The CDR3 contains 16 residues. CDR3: CASSTRLAGYQETQYF. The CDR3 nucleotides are TGTGCCAGCAGCACACGACTAGCGGGGTACCAAGAGACCCAGTACTTC.

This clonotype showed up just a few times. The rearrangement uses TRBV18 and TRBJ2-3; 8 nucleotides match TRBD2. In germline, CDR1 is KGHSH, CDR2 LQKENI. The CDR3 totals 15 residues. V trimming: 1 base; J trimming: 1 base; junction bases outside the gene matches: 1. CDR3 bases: TGTGCCAGCTCACCACAACTAGCGGGCACAGATACGCAGTATTTT. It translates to CASSPQLAGTDTQYF.

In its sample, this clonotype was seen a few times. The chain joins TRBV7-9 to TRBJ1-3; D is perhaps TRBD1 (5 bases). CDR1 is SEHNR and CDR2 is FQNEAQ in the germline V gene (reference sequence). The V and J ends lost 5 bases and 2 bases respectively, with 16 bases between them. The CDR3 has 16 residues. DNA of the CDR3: TGTGCCAGCAGCCCGAGACAGCACTTACCTGGAAACACCATATATTTT. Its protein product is CASSPRQHLPGNTIYF.

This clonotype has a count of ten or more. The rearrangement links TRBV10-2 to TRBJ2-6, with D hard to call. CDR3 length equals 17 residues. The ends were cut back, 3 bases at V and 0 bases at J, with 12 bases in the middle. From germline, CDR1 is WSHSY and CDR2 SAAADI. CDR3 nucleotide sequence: TGCGCCAGCAGTGAATGGGGTACTCTCTCTGGGGCCAACGTCCTGACTTTC. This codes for CASSEWGTLSGANVLTF.

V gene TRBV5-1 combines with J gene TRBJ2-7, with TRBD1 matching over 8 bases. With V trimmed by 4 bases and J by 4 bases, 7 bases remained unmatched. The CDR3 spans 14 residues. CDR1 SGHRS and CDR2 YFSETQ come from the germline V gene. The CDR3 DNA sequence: TGCGCCAGCAGCAGAGGACAGGGCCTATACGAGCAGTACTTC. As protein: CASSRGQGLYEQYF.

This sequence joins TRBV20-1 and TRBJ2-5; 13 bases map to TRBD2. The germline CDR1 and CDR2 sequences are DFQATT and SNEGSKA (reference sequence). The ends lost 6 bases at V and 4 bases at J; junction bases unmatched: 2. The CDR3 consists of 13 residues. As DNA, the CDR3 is TGCAGTGCACTAGCGGGAGGGCGAGAGACCCAGTACTTC. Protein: CSALAGGRETQYF.

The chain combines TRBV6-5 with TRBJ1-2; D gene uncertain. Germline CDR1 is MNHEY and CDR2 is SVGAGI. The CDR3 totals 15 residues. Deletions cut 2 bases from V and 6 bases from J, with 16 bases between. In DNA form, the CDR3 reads TGTGCCAGCAGTTACGGACGTGTTTCGGCAGATGGCTACACCTTC. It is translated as CASSYGRVSADGYTF.

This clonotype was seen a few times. CDR3 in DNA: TGTGCCAGCAGTGATTCGTCGACATACACCGGGGAGCTGTTTTTT. It translates to CASSDSSTYTGELFF. The chain couples TRBV2 to TRBJ2-2; no clear D gene. CDR1 and CDR2 from the germline V gene are SNHLY and FYNNEI. The CDR3 length is 15 residues. Trimming stripped 3 bases from V and 3 bases from J, with 11 bases between.

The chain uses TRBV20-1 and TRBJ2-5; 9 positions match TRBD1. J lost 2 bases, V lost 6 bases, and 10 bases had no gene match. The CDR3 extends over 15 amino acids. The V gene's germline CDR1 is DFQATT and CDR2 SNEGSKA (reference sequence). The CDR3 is CSAATGGAWQETQYF. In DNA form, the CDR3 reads TGCAGTGCGGCTACAGGGGGCGCTTGGCAAGAGACCCAGTACTTC.

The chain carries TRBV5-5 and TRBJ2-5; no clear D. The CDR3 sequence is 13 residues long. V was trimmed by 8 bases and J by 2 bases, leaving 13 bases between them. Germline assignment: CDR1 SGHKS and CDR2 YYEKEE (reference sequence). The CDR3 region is CARSPGIQETQYF. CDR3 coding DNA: TGTGCCAGGAGCCCTGGGATACAAGAGACCCAGTACTTC.

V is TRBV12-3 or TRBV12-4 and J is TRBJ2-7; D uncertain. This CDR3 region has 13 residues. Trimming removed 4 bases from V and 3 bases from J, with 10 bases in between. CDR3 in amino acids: CASSSEIIYEQYF. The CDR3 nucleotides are TGTGCCAGCAGTTCAGAAATTATCTACGAGCAGTACTTC.

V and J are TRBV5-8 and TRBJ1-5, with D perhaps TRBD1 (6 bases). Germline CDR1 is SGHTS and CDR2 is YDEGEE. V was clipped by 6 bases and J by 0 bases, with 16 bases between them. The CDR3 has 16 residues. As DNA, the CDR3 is TGTGCCAGCACCCCACAGGGTACAGGTAGCAATCAGCCCCAGCATTTT. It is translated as CASTPQGTGSNQPQHF.

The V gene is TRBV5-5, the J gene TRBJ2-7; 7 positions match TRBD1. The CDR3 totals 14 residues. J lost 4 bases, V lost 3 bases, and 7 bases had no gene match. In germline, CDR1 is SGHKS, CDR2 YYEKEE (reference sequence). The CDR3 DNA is TGTGCCAGCAGCTCCATGGGACAGCAATACGAGCAGTACTTC. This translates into CASSSMGQQYEQYF. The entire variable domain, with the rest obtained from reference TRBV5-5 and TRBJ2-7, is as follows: DAGVTQSPTHLIKTRGQQVTLRCSPISGHKSVSWYQQVLGQGPQFIFQYYEKEERGRGNFPDRFSARQFPNYSSELNVNALLLGDSALYLCASSSMGQQYEQYFGPGTRLTVT.